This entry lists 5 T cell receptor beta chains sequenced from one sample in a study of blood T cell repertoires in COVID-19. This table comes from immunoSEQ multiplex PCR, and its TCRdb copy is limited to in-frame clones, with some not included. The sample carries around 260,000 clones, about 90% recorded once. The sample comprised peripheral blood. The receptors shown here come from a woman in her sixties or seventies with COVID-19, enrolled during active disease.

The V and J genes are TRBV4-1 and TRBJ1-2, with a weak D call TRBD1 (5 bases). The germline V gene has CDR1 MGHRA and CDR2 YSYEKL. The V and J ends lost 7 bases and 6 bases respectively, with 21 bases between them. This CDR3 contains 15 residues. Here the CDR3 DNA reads TGCGCCAGCATGAATCAGGGAGGCAGATTAAATGGCTACACCTTC. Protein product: CASMNQGGRLNGYTF.

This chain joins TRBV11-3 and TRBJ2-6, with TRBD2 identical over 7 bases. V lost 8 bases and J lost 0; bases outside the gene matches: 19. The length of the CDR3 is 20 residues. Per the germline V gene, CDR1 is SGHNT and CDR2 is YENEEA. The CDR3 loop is CASEAGSPGSRPSGANVLTF. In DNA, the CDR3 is TGTGCCAGCGAAGCGGGGAGCCCAGGGAGTCGACCCTCTGGGGCCAACGTCCTGACTTTC.

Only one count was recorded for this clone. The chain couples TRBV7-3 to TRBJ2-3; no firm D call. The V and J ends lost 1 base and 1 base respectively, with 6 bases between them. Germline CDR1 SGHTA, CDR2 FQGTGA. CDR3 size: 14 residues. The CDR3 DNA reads TGTGCCAGCAGCTTAAATTTCGGCACAGATACGCAGTATTTT. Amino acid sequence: CASSLNFGTDTQYF.

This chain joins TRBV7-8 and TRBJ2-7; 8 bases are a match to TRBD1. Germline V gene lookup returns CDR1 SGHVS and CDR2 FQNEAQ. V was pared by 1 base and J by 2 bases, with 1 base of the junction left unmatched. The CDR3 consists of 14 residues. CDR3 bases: TGTGCCAGCAGCTTAGGGACAGGGCCCTACGAGCAGTACTTC. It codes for CASSLGTGPYEQYF.

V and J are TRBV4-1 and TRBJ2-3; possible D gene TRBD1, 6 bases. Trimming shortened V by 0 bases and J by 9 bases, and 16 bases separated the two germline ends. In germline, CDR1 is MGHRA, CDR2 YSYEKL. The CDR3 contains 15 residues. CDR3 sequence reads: CASSQEEAGARTQYF. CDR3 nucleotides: TGCGCCAGCAGCCAAGAGGAAGCAGGGGCTAGGACGCAGTATTTT.